This is a list of T cell receptor beta chains from one sample in a study of blood T cell repertoires in COVID-19. Sequencing was performed with immunoSEQ multiplex PCR; in TCRdb, only in-frame clones are kept and a portion is missing. Of hundreds of thousands of clones listed, about 83% were seen once; the top ten hold approximately 4.9%. Input material: PBMCs or T cells enriched from blood (not recorded which). The receptors originated from a woman aged 45-59 years who had been exposed to COVID-19. Each CDR3 is given with its conserved first and last residue. The D gene is left open where the match is weak. Clone size is stated in some rows and not others, as once, few, many or a class when expanded.

TRBJ2-7 NA NA TRBV12-5 CASGLSRQSSYEQYF TGTGCTAGTGGTTTGTCCCGACAGAGCTCCTACGAGCAGTACTTC
TRBJ2-5 NA TRBD1 TRBV18 CASSPVGQRFQETQYF TGTGCCAGCTCACCAGTGGGACAGAGATTCCAAGAGACCCAGTACTTC
TRBJ2-3 NA TRBD2 TRBV2 CASETGTSRTDTQYF TGTGCTTCGGAAACCGGGACTAGCCGGACAGATACGCAGTATTTT
TRBJ1-1 NA TRBD1 TRBV9 CASSATGGTEAFF TGTGCCAGCAGCGCGACAGGGGGGACTGAAGCTTTCTTT
TRBJ2-7 NA TRBD1 TRBV27 CASSPGGFPSEQYF TGTGCCAGCAGTCCAGGGGGCTTCCCCTCCGAGCAGTACTTC
TRBJ2-1 NA NA TRBV5-4 CASSSYNEQFF TGTGCCAGCAGCTCTTACAATGAGCAGTTCTTC
TRBJ1-5 NA NA TRBV27 CASSLGRGQPQHF TGTGCCAGCAGTTTAGGTAGGGGTCAGCCCCAGCATTTT
TRBJ1-1 NA NA TRBV6-5 CASQENTEAFF TGTGCCAGCCAGGAAAACACTGAAGCTTTCTTT
TRBJ2-3 NA NA TRBV11-2 CASSLAGTSTDTQYF TGTGCCAGCAGCTTAGCGGGAACCAGCACAGATACGCAGTATTTT
TRBJ2-1 once NA TRBV6-1 CASSESITSRFRGYEQFF TGTGCCAGCAGTGAAAGTATTACTAGCCGGTTCCGCGGGTATGAGCAGTTCTTC
TRBJ2-3 NA NA TRBV3-1/TRBV3-2 CASSFPGLRTDTQYF TGTGCCAGCAGCTTCCCGGGACTGCGCACAGATACGCAGTATTTT
TRBJ1-1 few NA TRBV4-3 CASSQEDGSTEAFF TGCGCCAGCAGCCAAGAGGACGGGAGCACTGAAGCTTTCTTT
TRBJ1-6 few NA TRBV7-6 CASSLESSYNSPLHF TGTGCCAGCAGCTTAGAGAGCTCCTATAATTCACCCCTCCACTTT
TRBJ2-3 NA NA TRBV18 CASSPILDTQYF TGTGCCAGCTCCCCAATCCTGGATACGCAGTATTTT
TRBJ2-5 few NA TRBV28 CASSLGQLSGTQYF TGTGCCAGCAGTTTGGGCCAGCTGAGTGGGACCCAGTACTTC
TRBJ2-7 NA TRBD1 TRBV19 CASSTHPTGDEQYF TGTGCCAGTAGTACCCACCCTACAGGGGACGAGCAGTACTTC
TRBJ1-1 once NA TRBV7-2 CASSPGGTGTEAFF TGTGCCAGCAGCCCCGGGGGAACCGGCACTGAAGCTTTCTTT
TRBJ1-4 NA TRBD1 TRBV4-1 CASSHPMTGGIVKLFF TGCGCCAGCAGCCACCCAATGACAGGGGGGATAGTAAAACTGTTTTTT
TRBJ1-4 few NA TRBV5-1 CASRDRPANEKLFF TGCGCCAGCCGCGACAGGCCTGCGAATGAAAAACTGTTTTTT
TRBJ1-2 few NA TRBV12-3/TRBV12-4 CASSLAGNYGYTF TGTGCCAGCAGTTTGGCAGGGAACTATGGCTACACCTTC
TRBJ2-3 NA NA TRBV3-1/TRBV3-2 CASSPGLQGADTQYF TGTGCCAGCAGCCCGGGACTCCAGGGCGCAGATACGCAGTATTTT
TRBJ1-5 NA NA TRBV15 CATSRDRQTYSNQPQHF TGTGCCACCAGCAGAGATCGACAGACATATAGCAATCAGCCCCAGCATTTT
TRBJ1-5 NA NA TRBV6-5 CASPTGSNQPQHF TGTGCCAGCCCGACAGGTAGCAATCAGCCCCAGCATTTT
TRBJ1-5 NA TRBD1 TRBV23-1 CASSGYRGRGNQPQHF TGCGCCAGCAGCGGGTACAGGGGGCGCGGCAATCAGCCCCAGCATTTT
TRBJ2-7 NA TRBD2 TRBV2 CASRRLAGQYEQYF TGTGCCAGCAGGAGACTAGCGGGCCAATACGAGCAGTACTTC
TRBJ1-5 many NA TRBV6-2/TRBV6-3 CASSAQRGSNQPQHF TGTGCCAGCAGCGCACAACGGGGTAGCAATCAGCCCCAGCATTTT
TRBJ1-2 NA NA TRBV7-3 CASSLAGALGYTF TGTGCCAGCAGTTTAGCCGGAGCACTTGGCTACACCTTC
TRBJ2-2 NA NA TRBV10-1 CASSVTGIGELFF TGCGCCAGCAGCGTGACAGGAATCGGGGAGCTGTTTTTT
TRBJ2-1 NA TRBD2 TRBV7-2 CASSLTSGGFNEQFF TGTGCCAGCAGCTTGACTAGCGGGGGGTTCAATGAGCAGTTCTTC
TRBJ2-4 NA NA TRBV3-1/TRBV3-2 CASSQDRGLGFGAKNIQYF TGTGCCAGCAGCCAAGATAGGGGGTTGGGTTTCGGAGCCAAAAACATTCAGTACTTC
TRBJ1-1 NA NA TRBV28 CASSLGGGAWAFF TGTGCCAGCAGTTTAGGGGGAGGGGCGTGGGCTTTCTTT
TRBJ2-1 NA TRBD1 TRBV5-4 CASSRVPGGAGNEQFF TGTGCCAGCAGCCGCGTCCCAGGGGGCGCAGGGAATGAGCAGTTCTTC
TRBJ2-2 NA NA TRBV12-5 CASGRSDKQSGELFF TGTGCTAGTGGCCGGTCGGACAAGCAGAGCGGGGAGCTGTTTTTT
TRBJ1-1 NA NA TRBV7-9 CASSLKAPGQGAFF TGTGCCAGCAGCTTAAAGGCCCCCGGGCAGGGCGCTTTCTTT
TRBJ1-2 NA NA TRBV10-3 CAIKQDYGYTF TGTGCCATCAAACAGGATTATGGCTACACCTTC
TRBJ1-6 NA NA TRBV6-6 CASSLGGPNSPLHF TGTGCCAGCAGCCTCGGGGGGCCGAATTCACCCCTCCACTTT
TRBJ2-2 NA NA TRBV5-1 CASSLWRGTGELFF TGCGCCAGCAGCCTATGGAGGGGAACCGGGGAGCTGTTTTTT
TRBJ1-3 NA NA TRBV27 CASSSRRDGNTIYF TGTGCCAGCAGTTCCAGGCGGGATGGAAACACCATATATTTT
TRBJ1-1 NA TRBD1 TRBV27 CASRGTGWRNTEAFF TGTGCCAGCAGAGGGACAGGGTGGCGGAACACTGAAGCTTTCTTT
TRBJ2-1 NA TRBD2 TRBV5-4 CASSLELAGRNEQFF TGTGCCAGCAGCTTGGAACTAGCGGGGCGGAATGAGCAGTTCTTC
TRBJ1-2 NA TRBD1 TRBV6-6 CASSSGTEFYGYTF TGTGCCAGCAGCTCCGGGACAGAATTCTATGGCTACACCTTC
TRBJ2-1 NA TRBD1 TRBV20-1 CSASAGTGYNEQFF TGCAGTGCTAGTGCCGGGACAGGGTACAATGAGCAGTTCTTC
TRBJ1-6 once NA TRBV25-1 CASSESAGSYNSPLHF TGTGCCAGCAGTGAATCAGCAGGGTCCTATAATTCACCCCTCCACTTT
TRBJ2-2 NA TRBD1 TRBV29-1 CSVGTVNTGELFF TGCAGCGTCGGGACAGTGAACACCGGGGAGCTGTTTTTT
TRBJ1-1 NA NA TRBV10-2 CASSERGISGAFF TGCGCCAGCAGTGAACGAGGGATTAGTGGGGCTTTCTTT
TRBJ2-2 medium-sized TRBD1 TRBV19 CASRRPGTETGELFF TGTGCCAGTAGGAGGCCCGGGACAGAGACCGGGGAGCTGTTTTTT
TRBJ2-3 NA TRBD2 TRBV7-2 CASSRTSGITDTQYF TGTGCCAGCAGCCGGACTAGCGGGATCACAGATACGCAGTATTTT
TRBJ1-4 few NA TRBV3-1/TRBV3-2 CASSLRLHGDEKLFF TGTGCCAGCAGCCTAAGACTTCATGGAGATGAAAAACTGTTTTTT
TRBJ2-1 NA TRBD2 TRBV7-8 CASSRQGLAGGGSYNEQFF TGTGCCAGCAGCCGCCAGGGACTAGCGGGGGGGGGCTCCTACAATGAGCAGTTCTTC
TRBJ2-7 NA NA TRBV19 CASSIDGRTVREQYF TGTGCCAGTAGTATAGATGGAAGGACAGTACGTGAGCAGTACTTC
TRBJ2-5 NA TRBD1 TRBV29-1 CSFDRTGGETQYF TGCAGCTTTGATAGGACAGGGGGGGAGACCCAGTACTTC
TRBJ1-4 NA NA TRBV7-6 CASSLNPGSEKLFF TGTGCCAGCAGCTTGAACCCGGGTAGTGAAAAACTGTTTTTT
TRBJ1-3 few NA TRBV15 CATTPDRYSGNTIYF TGTGCCACCACCCCGGACAGATACTCTGGAAACACCATATATTTT
TRBJ2-3 NA TRBD2 TRBV7-2 CASSSGRRPGLAITDTQYF TGTGCCAGCAGCTCGGGGAGGAGACCGGGACTAGCAATAACAGATACGCAGTATTTT
TRBJ2-5 NA NA TRBV2 CASSEGQYQETQYF TGTGCCAGCAGTGAAGGACAGTACCAAGAGACCCAGTACTTC
TRBJ2-1 NA NA TRBV24-1 CATSDPGHNEQFF TGTGCCACCAGTGACCCCGGTCACAATGAGCAGTTCTTC
TRBJ1-1 NA NA TRBV5-1 CASPPGSRPTTGVMNTEAFF TGCGCCAGTCCCCCCGGGTCGAGGCCAACTACGGGGGTAATGAACACTGAAGCTTTCTTT